The 10 T cell receptor beta chains below all came from one sample that was sequenced in a study of OX40 agonist ivuxolimab in advanced cancers. Generated by immunoSEQ multiplex PCR, the TCRdb table keeps only in-frame clones and is missing some. In the table there are approximately 77,000 clones, 85% to 95% of which are singletons. The specimen was CD4+ or CD8+ T cells sorted from blood, collected in a trial of the OX40 agonist ivuxolimab. The receptors stem from an adult with an advanced solid tumor such as melanoma, head and neck, liver or kidney cancer.

This chain links TRBV12-5 with TRBJ2-5; D ambiguous. V was clipped by 2 bases and J by 5 bases, with 9 bases between them. The CDR3 is made up of 13 amino acids. Germline loops: CDR1 LGHNT, CDR2 FRNRAP. Written as DNA, the CDR3 is TGTGCTAGTGGTTTGACGGGCGTGGAGACCCAGTACTTC. Translating it yields CASGLTGVETQYF.

The chain couples TRBV19 to TRBJ1-4; 10 bases align to TRBD1. Per germline, CDR1 LNHDA and CDR2 SQIVND (reference sequence). The CDR3 consists of 14 residues. V lost 6 bases and J lost 5; bases outside the gene matches: 3. The CDR3 nucleotides read TGTGCCAGTAGAGACAGGGGGCGGAATGAAAAACTGTTTTTT. It specifies CASRDRGRNEKLFF. The variable domain in full, completed from reference TRBV19 and TRBJ1-4, reads DGGITQSPKYLFRKEGQNVTLSCEQNLNHDAMYWYRQDPGQGLRLIYYSQIVNDFQKGDIAEGYSVSREKKESFPLTVTSAQKNPTAFYLCASRDRGRNEKLFFGSGTQLSVL.

The rearrangement joins TRBV7-2 to TRBJ2-7; tentatively, D is TRBD1 (5 bases). V lost 2 bases to trimming and J lost 2 bases, with 10 bases between them. Germline CDR1 reads SGHTA; CDR2 reads FQGNSA. This CDR3 is built from 14 residues. The CDR3 bases are TGTGCCAGCAGCTTACAGGGTTTCCCCTACGAGCAGTACTTC. Its translation is CASSLQGFPYEQYF.

The chain carries TRBV27 and TRBJ2-3; 10 bases are shared with TRBD2. Per the germline V gene, CDR1 is MNHEY and CDR2 is SMNVEV (reference sequence). The CDR3 totals 17 residues. J lost 7 bases, V lost 8 bases, and 18 bases had no gene match. The CDR3 spells CASALGGAGGPWHTQYF. The CDR3 bases are TGTGCCAGCGCGCTTGGGGGAGCGGGAGGGCCTTGGCATACGCAGTATTTT.

The rearrangement links TRBV7-8 to TRBJ2-2; D is perhaps TRBD2 (6 bases). CDR3 size: 16 residues. Germline V CDR1 and CDR2: SGHVS, FQNEAQ. The V and J ends lost 3 bases and 5 bases respectively, with 16 bases between them. CDR3 nucleotide sequence: TGTGCCAGCAGCTTTGAGGGAGGTCCCCGGACCGGGGAGCTGTTTTTT. Its translation: CASSFEGGPRTGELFF. The whole variable domain, filled in from reference TRBV7-8 and TRBJ2-2, reads GAGVSQSPRYKVAKRGQDVALRCDPISGHVSLFWYQQALGQGPEFLTYFQNEAQLDKSGLPSDRFFAERPEGSVSTLKIQRTQQEDSAVYLCASSFEGGPRTGELFFGEGSRLTVL.

The V and J genes are TRBV18 and TRBJ2-1; tentatively, D is TRBD2 (7 bases). CDR3 length equals 18 residues. Deletions cut 1 base from V and 1 base from J, with 17 bases between. The V gene's germline CDR1 is KGHSH and CDR2 LQKENI. CDR3 in DNA: TGTGCCAGCTCACCACGGTCTGGGGGCGGGAGTTCCTACAATGAGCAGTTCTTC. It translates to CASSPRSGGGSSYNEQFF. Using reference TRBV18 and TRBJ2-1 for the parts outside the CDR3, the full variable domain is NAGVMQNPRHLVRRRGQEARLRCSPMKGHSHVYWYRQLPEEGLKFMVYLQKENIIDESGMPKERFSAEFPKEGPSILRIQQVVRGDSAAYFCASSPRSGGGSSYNEQFFGPGTRLTVL.

The sample holds one count of this clone. The chain employs TRBV19 and TRBJ2-1; D might be TRBD2 (5 bases). The germline CDR1 and CDR2 sequences are LNHDA and SQIVND (reference sequence). V lost 8 bases to trimming and J lost 9 bases, with 11 bases between them. The CDR3 contains 11 residues. The CDR3 region has the DNA TGTGCCAGTCAATCAGAGGGTGAGCAGTTCTTC. The encoded protein is CASQSEGEQFF. The full variable domain, in which reference TRBV19 and TRBJ2-1 provide the parts outside the CDR3, is DGGITQSPKYLFRKEGQNVTLSCEQNLNHDAMYWYRQDPGQGLRLIYYSQIVNDFQKGDIAEGYSVSREKKESFPLTVTSAQKNPTAFYLCASQSEGEQFFGPGTRLTVL.

V is TRBV11-2 and J is TRBJ2-2; D not resolved. V was cut by 5 bases and J by 1 base, with 14 bases left in between. The CDR3 spans 16 residues. Germline CDR1 SGHAT, CDR2 FQNNGV. This chain's CDR3 is CASSRLSNLNTGELFF. Here the CDR3 DNA reads TGTGCCAGCAGCCGCCTTTCCAACCTGAACACCGGGGAGCTGTTTTTT.

V gene TRBV4-1 combines with J gene TRBJ2-1; the D is unclear. Germline lookup yields CDR1 MGHRA and CDR2 YSYEKL. The CDR3 loop spans 12 amino acids. V lost 1 base to trimming and J lost 9 bases, with 7 bases between them. DNA for the CDR3: TGCGCCAGCAGCCAAGTACAAGGTGAGCAGTTCTTC. This sequence encodes CASSQVQGEQFF.

This clone appeared a single time. Here the CDR3 reads CASSDSWWDRASYTQYF. The DNA for the CDR3 is TGTGCCAGCAGTGACTCGTGGTGGGACAGGGCTTCATATACGCAGTATTTT. J is TRBJ2-3 and V is TRBV6-4; 9 bases align to TRBD1. The CDR3 length is 17 residues. Per germline, CDR1 MRHNA and CDR2 SNTAGT. The V and J ends lost 0 bases and 7 bases, in that order; junction bases with no gene match: 11.